This T cell receptor (beta chain) derives from a study of blood T cell repertoires in COVID-19. The overall study: PBMCs, B-cell-depleted T cells, or T cells were the source of the cDNA or gDNA that made up the material.

The V and J ends lost 1 base and 0 bases respectively, with 10 bases between them. The CDR3 totals 16 residues. Germline-derived CDR1 and CDR2 are SGHVS and FQNEAQ. Measured with immunoSEQ multiplex PCR; TCRdb has only the in-frame clones, and not every one. The sample holds about 68,000 clones, about nine tenths seen once. The clonotype originates from a man in his fifties with active COVID-19. The genes are TRBV7-8 and TRBJ1-3, with D tentatively TRBD1 (5 bases). The source material was peripheral blood. CDR3 sequence: CASSLGGGSSGNTIYF. The CDR3 nucleotides are TGTGCCAGCAGCTTAGGGGGGGGGAGCTCTGGAAACACCATATATTTT.